This T cell receptor beta chain was recorded in a study of cytomegalovirus exposure and HLA in healthy donors. The study's findings and limits: No immune exposure information besides CMV serostatus was available. Across all donors, roughly uniform sequencing depth was an assumption of the presence/absence analyses. Data from an earlier analysis indicated that most TCR beta V segments were productive either about 87% or about 30% of the time.

Primers for the PCR totalled 60 Vbeta and 13 Jbeta. The method was immunoSEQ multiplex PCR; TCRdb's version includes in-frame clones alone and lacks a portion of them. Of about 190,000 clones listed, less than 85% are singletons. Germline CDR1 SGDLS, CDR2 YYNGEE. The CDR3 extends over 14 amino acids. V lost 4 bases, J lost 2 bases, and 5 bases stayed unmatched. For this clone: Its antigen is as yet unknown.

The sequence derives from a boy aged 5-17 years in good health and CMV-seronegative. Sequenced sample: PBMCs. The V gene is TRBV9, the J gene TRBJ2-7; 8 nucleotides line up with TRBD1. CDR3 loop: CASSPGTGAYEQYF. CDR3 DNA: TGTGCCAGCAGCCCCGGGACAGGCGCCTACGAGCAGTACTTC.